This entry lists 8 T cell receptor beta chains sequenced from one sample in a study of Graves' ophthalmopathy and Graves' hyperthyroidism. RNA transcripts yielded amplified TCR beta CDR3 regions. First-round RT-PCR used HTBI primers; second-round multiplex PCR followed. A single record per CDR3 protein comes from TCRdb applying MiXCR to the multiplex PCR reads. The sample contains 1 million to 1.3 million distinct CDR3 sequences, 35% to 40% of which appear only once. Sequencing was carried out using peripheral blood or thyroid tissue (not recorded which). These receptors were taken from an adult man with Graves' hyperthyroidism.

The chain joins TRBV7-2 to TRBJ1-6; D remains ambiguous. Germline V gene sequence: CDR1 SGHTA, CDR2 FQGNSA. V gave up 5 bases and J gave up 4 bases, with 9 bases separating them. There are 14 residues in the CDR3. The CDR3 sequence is CASSRPGYNSPLHF. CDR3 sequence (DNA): TGTGCCAGCAGCCGTCCGGGATATAATTCACCCCTCCACTTT. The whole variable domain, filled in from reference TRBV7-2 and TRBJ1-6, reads GAGVSQSPSNKVTEKGKDVELRCDPISGHTALYWYRQSLGQGLEFLIYFQGNSAPDKSGLPSDRFSAERTGGSVSTLTIQRTQQEDSAVYLCASSRPGYNSPLHFGNGTRLTVT.

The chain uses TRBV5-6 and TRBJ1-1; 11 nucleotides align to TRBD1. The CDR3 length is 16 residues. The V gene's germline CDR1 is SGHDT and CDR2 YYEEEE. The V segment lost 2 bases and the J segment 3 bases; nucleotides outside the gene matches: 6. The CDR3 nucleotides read TGTGCCAGCAGCTTCTGGACAGGGGGCGGTCACACTGAAGCTTTCTTT. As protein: CASSFWTGGGHTEAFF.

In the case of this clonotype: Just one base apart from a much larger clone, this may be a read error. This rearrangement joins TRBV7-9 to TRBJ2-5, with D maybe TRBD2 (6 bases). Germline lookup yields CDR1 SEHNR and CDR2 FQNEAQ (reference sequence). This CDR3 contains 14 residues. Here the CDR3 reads CASSLRARRETQHF. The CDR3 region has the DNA TGTGCCAGCAGCTTAAGGGCCCGGAGGGAGACCCAGCACTTC. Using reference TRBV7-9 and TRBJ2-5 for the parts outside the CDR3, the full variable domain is DTGVSQNPRHKITKRGQNVTFRCDPISEHNRLYWYRQTLGQGPEFLTYFQNEAQLEKSRLLSDRFSAERPKGSFSTLEIQRTEQGDSAMYLCASSLRARRETQHFGPGTRLLVL.

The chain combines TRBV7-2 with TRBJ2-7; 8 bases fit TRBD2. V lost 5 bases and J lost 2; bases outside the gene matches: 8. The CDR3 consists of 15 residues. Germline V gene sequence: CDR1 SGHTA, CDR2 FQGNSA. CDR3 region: CASSRGLAEPYEQYF. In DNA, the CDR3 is TGTGCCAGCAGCCGAGGACTAGCAGAACCCTACGAGCAGTACTTC.

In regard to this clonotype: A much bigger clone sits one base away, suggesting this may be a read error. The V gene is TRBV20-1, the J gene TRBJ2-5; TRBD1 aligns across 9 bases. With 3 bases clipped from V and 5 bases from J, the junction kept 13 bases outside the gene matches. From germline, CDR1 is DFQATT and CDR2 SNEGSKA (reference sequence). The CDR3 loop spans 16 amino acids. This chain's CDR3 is CSASARLGDREETQYF. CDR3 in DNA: TGCAGTGCTAGCGCACGTCTTGGGGACAGGGAGGAGACCCAGTACTTC.

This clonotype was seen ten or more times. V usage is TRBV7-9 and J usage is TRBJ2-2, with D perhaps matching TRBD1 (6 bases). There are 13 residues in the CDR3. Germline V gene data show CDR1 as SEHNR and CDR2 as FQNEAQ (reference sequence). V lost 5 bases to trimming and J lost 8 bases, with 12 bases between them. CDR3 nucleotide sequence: TGTGCCAGCAGCACCTCAGGGGAAGGGGAGCTGTTTTTT. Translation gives CASSTSGEGELFF.

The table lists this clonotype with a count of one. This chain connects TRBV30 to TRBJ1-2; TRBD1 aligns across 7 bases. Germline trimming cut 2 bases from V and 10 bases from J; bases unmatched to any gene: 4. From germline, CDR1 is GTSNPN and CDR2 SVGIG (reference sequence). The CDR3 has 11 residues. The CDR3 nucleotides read TGTGCCTGGAGTCAGGGGGGCGACTACACCTTC. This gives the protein CAWSQGGDYTF. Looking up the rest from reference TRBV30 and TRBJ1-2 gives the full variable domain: SQTIHQWPATLVQPVGSPLSLECTVEGTSNPNLYWYRQAAGRGLQLLFYSVGIGQISSEVPQNLSASRPQDRQFILSSKKLLLSDSGFYLCAWSQGGDYTFGSGTRLTVV.

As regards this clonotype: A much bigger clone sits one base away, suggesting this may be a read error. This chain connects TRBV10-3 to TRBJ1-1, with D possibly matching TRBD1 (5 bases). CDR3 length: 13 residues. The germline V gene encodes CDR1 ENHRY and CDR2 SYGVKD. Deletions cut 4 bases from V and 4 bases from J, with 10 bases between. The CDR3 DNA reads TGTGCCATCAGTGGGGCAGGGAGCACTGAAGCTTTCTTT. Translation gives CAISGAGSTEAFF.